These 3 T cell receptor beta chains originate from one sample sequenced in a study of shared clonotypes between healthy human individuals. Using immunoSEQ multiplex PCR, the repertoire was profiled, and TCRdb retains in-frame clones only, with some absent. Of approximately 1.1 million clones in the sample, about 80% are singletons; the top ten hold about 0.52%. Sequenced input: memory CD4+ T cells from PBMCs. Noted subset: CD45RA-negative fraction. All receptors derive from a young man in good health. Some clones in this sample may be carry-over from other donors' samples.

The V call is TRBV6-6, the J call TRBJ2-2; D is possibly TRBD1 or TRBD2 (6 bases each). Germline CDR1 and CDR2: MNHNY and SVGAGI (reference sequence). The CDR3 extends over 14 amino acids. V was cut by 3 bases and J by 6 bases, with 11 bases left in between. The CDR3: CASSYRGEAGELFF. CDR3 coding DNA: TGTGCCAGCAGTTATAGGGGGGAGGCCGGGGAGCTGTTTTTT.

The chain couples TRBV10-1 to TRBJ2-5; either TRBD1 or TRBD2 may fit D (6 bases each). V was trimmed by 4 bases and J by 2 bases, leaving 8 bases between them. This CDR3 region has 13 residues. Germline V lookup: CDR1 WNHNN, CDR2 SYGVQD (reference sequence). DNA for the CDR3: TGCGCCAGCAGTGGAGGGGGGCAAGAGACCCAGTACTTC. Translated: CASSGGGQETQYF.

This clone was counted a few times. This sample also contains other DNA sequences that code for the same CDR3. V usage is TRBV5-1 and J usage is TRBJ2-3; 9 nucleotides agree with TRBD1. V shed 0 bases and J 1 base; nucleotides not matched to a gene: 3. Germline V gene sequence: CDR1 SGHRS, CDR2 YFSETQ. This CDR3 comprises 16 residues. CDR3 residues: CASSLGDREGTDTQYF. CDR3 bases: TGCGCCAGCAGCTTGGGGGACAGGGAGGGCACAGATACGCAGTATTTT.